Included here is one T cell receptor beta chain sequence, with context. Its cognate antigen has yet to be identified. One base away there is no much larger clone; base qualities are not given. This entry is derived from a study of T cell responses to AZD1222 COVID-19 vaccine (dated by TCRdb to about 2021). Turning to the overall study: TCR sequencing was performed for 230 to 250 trial participants, of whom around 210 were given two doses of AZD1222 and roughly 25 were given two doses of MenACWY control vaccine. Trial participants were enrolled by age into 18-55, 56-69 and 70-plus year subgroups, with approximately 150, 30 and 60 TCR-sequenced participants respectively.

Study-wide conclusions, independent of this receptor: Participants were mostly white British and included more females than males, and it was suggested by the authors that clonal diversity may have been underestimated. Epitopes outside the regions mutated in the B.1.351 and B.1.1.7 variants were reportedly recognized by nearly half of the unique spike-specific TCRs. Conclusions about previously exposed vaccinees were limited because only six or seven AZD1222 recipients were SARS-CoV-2 seropositive at baseline. CD4 TCRs associated with the vaccine covered the entire spike protein, and the dominant responses were in regions 160-218 and 743-854. The 56-69-year group was small, and its depth increase did not reach significance, likely because of low power. Because no day 14 peak-response samples were available, the repertoires could be characterized only after the peak T cell response. Spike-specific TCR breadth and depth rose significantly after two AZD1222 doses compared with day 0 and with MenACWY recipients.

Explained via the paper, the time point label denotes: about 28 days (+/-7) after the second vaccine dose. AZD1222 recipients with second doses at about 4 weeks or about 12 weeks were pooled, because spike-specific TCR depth and breadth did not differ between schedules. The vaccinee samples were drawn from two UK trials, COV001 and COV002, one of which was a single-blind randomized controlled phase 2/3 trial testing AZD1222 (ChAdOx1 nCoV-19) in healthy adults. For TCRbeta chain sequencing, PBMC samples were collected from trial participants at day 0 and at day 28 after the second dose. V was cut back by 1 base and J by 4 bases, leaving a gap of 13 bases between them. CDR1 and CDR2 (SGHTA, FQGNSA) derive from the germline V gene. The CDR3 contains 15 residues, cysteine and phenylalanine counted. Kept here is only the CDR3 DNA, which spans 45 bases and is read in frame from base 1. The CDR3 regions of human TCRbeta chains were subjected to immunosequencing. The published analysis was carried out like this. Repertoire TCRs were checked for matches against a reference library of SARS-CoV-2-specific TCRs that had been generated using the MIRA antigen-specificity platform. Breadth was defined as the fraction of unique TCRs that were SARS-CoV-2-associated. Depth was defined as the fraction of total T cells that were SARS-CoV-2-associated. Using the MIRA data, each spike-specific TCR was assigned both to the spike region to which the TCR was reactive and to a CD4 or CD8 class. Log10-transformed breadth and depth values were compared by one-way ANOVA with Sidak's multiple comparisons tests. TCRdb holds this immuneACCESS table with in-frame rearrangements only. Some clones are missing; in checked studies, unresolved V genes explain under half, and the rest has no known cause. V, J and clone size are taken as reported in that table, and D and trimming were inferred from the DNA itself. Present in this sample are under 150,000 clones, roughly nine tenths of which were seen just once. The ten largest clones take up 9.3% of the sample.

The chain joins TRBV7-2 to TRBJ1-1; no D segment can be confidently identified. The sequences come from peripheral blood, collected 28 days after the second AZD1222 dose. This clonotype originated in an adult who received the AZD1222 COVID-19 vaccine. The DNA sequence is as follows: TGTGCCAGCAGCTTAGATCCGGGAGCGATCACTGAAGCTTTCTTT. Translated, this gives CASSLDPGAITEAFF.